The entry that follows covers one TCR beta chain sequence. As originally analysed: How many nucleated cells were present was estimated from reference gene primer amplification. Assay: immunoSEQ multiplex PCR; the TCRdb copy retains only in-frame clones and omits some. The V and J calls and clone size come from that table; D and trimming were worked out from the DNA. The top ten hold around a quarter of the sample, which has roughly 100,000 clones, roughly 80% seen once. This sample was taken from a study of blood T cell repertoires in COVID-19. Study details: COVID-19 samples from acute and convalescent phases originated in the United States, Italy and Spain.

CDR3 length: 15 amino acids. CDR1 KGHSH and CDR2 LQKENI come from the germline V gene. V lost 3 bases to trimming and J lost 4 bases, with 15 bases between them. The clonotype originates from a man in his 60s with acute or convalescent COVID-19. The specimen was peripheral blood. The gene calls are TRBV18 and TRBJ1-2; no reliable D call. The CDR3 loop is CASSPLEALTYGYTF. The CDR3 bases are TGTGCCAGCTCACCCTTAGAGGCTTTGACCTATGGCTACACCTTC.